These 11 T cell receptor beta chains came from one sample sequenced in a study of T-cell reconstitution after alpha-beta-depleted transplantation in children. TCRbeta library construction was performed incorporating unique molecular identifiers. One entry per CDR3 protein, called by TCRdb with MiXCR from the PCR reads. Of hundreds of thousands of distinct CDR3 sequences listed, around 13% are singletons. The sample was PBMCs, taken before TCRalphabeta/CD19-depleted stem cell transplant. These receptors were collected from a girl aged 2 to 9 with congenital amegakaryocytic thrombocytopenia, due to receive a stem cell transplant.

This clonotype showed up just a few times. The chain has TRBV30 and TRBJ1-1; D is uncertain. V was shortened by 2 bases and J by 4 bases, with 5 bases between the two germline ends. CDR1 and CDR2 from the germline V gene are GTSNPN and SVGIG (reference sequence). The CDR3 totals 11 residues. The CDR3 sequence: CAWSRRTEAFF. The CDR3 nucleotides read TGTGCCTGGAGTCGGCGCACTGAAGCTTTCTTT.

The chain employs TRBV19 and TRBJ1-2; D is uncertain. The V and J ends lost 5 bases and 8 bases respectively, with 18 bases between them. CDR3 length: 14 residues. Germline CDR1 and CDR2: LNHDA and SQIVND (reference sequence). DNA of the CDR3: TGTGCCAGTAGTTGGGTAGGAGAGGTCGGCGGCTACACCTTC. Amino acids: CASSWVGEVGGYTF.

This clonotype was seen repeatedly, ten times or more. The chain carries TRBV4-2 and TRBJ2-7; perhaps TRBD1 as D (5 bases). Germline V CDR1 and CDR2: LGHNA, YNFKEQ. The CDR3 loop spans 23 amino acids. Trimming cost V 4 bases and J 3 bases, with 40 bases left between them. The CDR3 coding sequence is TGTGCCAGCAGCCGCCCACTCCAACGCATCAATTACACACGACCGGTAAGGGGCTACGAGCAGTACTTC. Translation: CASSRPLQRINYTRPVRGYEQYF.

This clonotype was counted a few times. The chain carries TRBV7-2 and TRBJ1-5; D is ambiguous. The germline gives CDR1 SGHTA, CDR2 FQGNSA. Trimming left V 1 base short and J 9 bases short, with 7 bases between. CDR3 length: 12 amino acids. CDR3 sequence: CASSLEEGPQHF. In DNA, the CDR3 is TGTGCCAGCAGCTTAGAGGAGGGGCCCCAGCATTTT.

This sequence joins TRBV3-1 and TRBJ2-1; 9 nucleotides match TRBD1. V was pared by 0 bases and J by 0 bases, with 15 bases of the junction left unmatched. This CDR3 is 21 amino acids long. Germline loops: CDR1 LGHDT, CDR2 YNNKEL (reference sequence). In DNA, the CDR3 is TGTGCCAGCAGCCAAGAAATCGAGACAGGGGGGTTTTCGAGCTCCTACAATGAGCAGTTCTTC. Amino acid sequence: CASSQEIETGGFSSSYNEQFF.

In its sample, this clonotype was seen a few times. The chain recombines TRBV5-4 with TRBJ2-3, with TRBD1 matching 7 bases. This CDR3 region has 16 residues. Germline values: CDR1 SGHNT, CDR2 YYREEE (reference sequence). The V segment lost 5 bases and the J segment 5 bases; nucleotides outside the gene matches: 14. In nucleotides, the CDR3 is TGTGCCAGCAGTCAACAGGGACAGCTAGGCATAGATACGCAGTATTTT. Encoded protein: CASSQQGQLGIDTQYF.

As for this clonotype: At one of its ends the junction is not consistent with the germline gene, which may arise from a read error. The chain employs TRBV6-5 and TRBJ2-5, with D possibly being TRBD1 or TRBD2 (7 bases each). Germline loops: CDR1 MNHEY, CDR2 SVGAGI. This CDR3 spans 15 amino acids. The DNA for the CDR3 is TGTGCCAGCAGTGACTCGACAGGGAGGGGAGAGACCCAGTACTTC. It specifies CASSDSTGRGETQYF.

This clonotype has at least ten counts. The CDR3: CASSYRGLKETQYF. The CDR3 bases are TGCGCCAGCAGCTACAGGGGACTGAAAGAGACCCAGTACTTC. The chain is built from TRBV5-1 and TRBJ2-5; D might be TRBD1 (7 bases). CDR1 SGHRS and CDR2 YFSETQ come from the germline V gene. V lost 3 bases to trimming and J lost 3 bases, with 12 bases between them. The CDR3 loop spans 14 amino acids.

The chain employs TRBV19 and TRBJ1-1, with a weak D call TRBD1 (6 bases). Germline CDR1 is LNHDA and CDR2 is SQIVND (reference sequence). The germline V and J ends were trimmed by 10 bases and 11 bases, with 20 bases remaining between them. The CDR3 covers 12 residues. The CDR3, as DNA: TGTGCCACAAGAGAACCGGGGGGGGCGGCTTTCTTT. It encodes CATREPGGAAFF.

This clonotype was seen at least ten times. This chain joins TRBV28 and TRBJ2-7; 7 bases map to TRBD2. With V trimmed by 2 bases and J by 5 bases, 3 bases remained unmatched. The CDR3 totals 13 residues. Germline CDR1 and CDR2: MDHEN and SYDVKM. CDR3 residues: CASSLTGGNEQYF. CDR3 nucleotides: TGTGCCAGCAGTTTAACCGGGGGGAACGAGCAGTACTTC. Complete variable domain (other parts from reference TRBV28 and TRBJ2-7): DVKVTQSSRYLVKRTGEKVFLECVQDMDHENMFWYRQDPGLGLRLIYFSYDVKMKEKGDIPEGYSVSREKKERFSLILESASTNQTSMYLCASSLTGGNEQYFGPGTRLTVT.

This clonotype was observed a few times. CDR3 protein: CSAREGLDWAQETQYF. In DNA, the CDR3 is TGCAGTGCTAGAGAAGGCCTGGATTGGGCCCAAGAGACCCAGTACTTC. The chain couples TRBV20-1 to TRBJ2-5; no reliable D call. The CDR3 has 16 amino acids. V was trimmed by 0 bases and J by 1 base, leaving 15 bases between them. CDR1 is DFQATT, CDR2 SNEGSKA, per germline (reference sequence).